These T cell receptor beta chains were read from a single sample in a study of blood T cell repertoires in COVID-19. Generated by immunoSEQ multiplex PCR, the TCRdb table keeps only in-frame clones and is missing some. The table shows some 130,000 clones, with 81% occurring only once. The sample consisted of peripheral blood. Receptors originate from a woman aged 55-70 years with active or convalescent COVID-19. Both conserved end residues are part of each CDR3.

J: TRBJ1-3
V: TRBV6-5
CDR3: CASSYSNRAAGNTIYF

J: TRBJ1-1
V: TRBV5-1
CDR3: CASSLQQGPQNTEAFF

J: TRBJ1-1
V: TRBV28
CDR3: CASSSDRGRTEAFF

J: TRBJ1-4
V: TRBV7-2
CDR3: CASSSSSTNEKLFF

J: TRBJ1-6
V: TRBV30
CDR3: CARKQGADAPLHF

J: TRBJ2-3
V: TRBV6-4
CDR3: CASSFGQGASDTQYF

J: TRBJ2-3
V: TRBV5-1
CDR3: CASSLEGVPSTDTQYF

J: TRBJ1-2
V: TRBV5-4
CDR3: CASSSWTGGSGYTF

J: TRBJ1-2
V: TRBV30
CDR3: CAWRVGDYYGYTF

J: TRBJ1-5
V: TRBV2
CDR3: CASSAQGADQPQHF

J: TRBJ2-3
V: TRBV28
CDR3: CASSFLGGGVTDTQYF

J: TRBJ2-1
V: TRBV10-3
CDR3: CATGALAVGAYNEQFF

J: TRBJ1-1
V: TRBV6-5
CDR3: CASQWGGSMNTEAFF

J: TRBJ1-1
V: TRBV4-3
CDR3: CASSQNRQGGTEAFF

J: TRBJ2-5
V: TRBV28
CDR3: CASSLTSGPETQYF

J: TRBJ2-7
V: TRBV20-1
CDR3: CSASGTDLAGLSHEQYF

J: TRBJ1-6
V: TRBV3-1/TRBV3-2
CDR3: CASSQDFQNSPLHF

J: TRBJ2-1
V: TRBV29-1
CDR3: CSVDQFASGPLVRNEQFF